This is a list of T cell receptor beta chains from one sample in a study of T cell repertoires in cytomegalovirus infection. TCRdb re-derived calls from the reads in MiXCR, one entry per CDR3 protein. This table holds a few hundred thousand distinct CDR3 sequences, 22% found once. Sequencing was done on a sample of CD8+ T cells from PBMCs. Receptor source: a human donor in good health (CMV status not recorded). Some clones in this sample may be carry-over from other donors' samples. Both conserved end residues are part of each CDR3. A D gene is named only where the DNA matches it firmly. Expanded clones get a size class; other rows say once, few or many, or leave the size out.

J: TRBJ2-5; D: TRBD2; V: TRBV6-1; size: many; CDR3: CASSLAGGPQETQYF; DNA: TGTGCCAGCAGCTTGGCGGGGGGGCCCCAAGAGACCCAGTACTTC
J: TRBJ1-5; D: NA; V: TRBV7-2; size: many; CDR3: CASSQVDLNQPQHF; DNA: TGTGCCAGCAGCCAGGTTGACTTGAATCAGCCCCAGCATTTT
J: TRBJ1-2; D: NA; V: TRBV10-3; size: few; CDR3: CATRTEGFRYGYTF; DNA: TGTGCCACCCGGACGGAGGGTTTCCGGTATGGCTACACCTTC
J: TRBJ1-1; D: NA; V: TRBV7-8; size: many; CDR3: CASSLPTHMNTEAFF; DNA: TGTGCCAGCAGCCTCCCGACACACATGAACACTGAAGCTTTCTTT
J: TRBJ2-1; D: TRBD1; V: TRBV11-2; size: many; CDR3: CASSQGTVLYNEQFF; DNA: TGTGCCAGCAGCCAAGGGACAGTTCTCTACAATGAGCAGTTCTTC
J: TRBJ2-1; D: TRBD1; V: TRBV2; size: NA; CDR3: CASIFYRGPSYNEQFF; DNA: TGTGCCAGCATCTTCTACAGGGGGCCATCCTACAATGAGCAGTTCTTC
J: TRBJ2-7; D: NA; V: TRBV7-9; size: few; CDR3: CASSSRDSEAPYEQYF; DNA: TGTGCCAGCAGCAGTAGGGACTCGGAGGCCCCCTACGAGCAGTACTTC
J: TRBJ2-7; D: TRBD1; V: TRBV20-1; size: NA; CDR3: CSARGTQNSYEQYF; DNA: TGCAGTGCCAGGGGGACACAGAACTCCTACGAGCAGTACTTC
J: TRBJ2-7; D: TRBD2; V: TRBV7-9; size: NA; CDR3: CALGRGDTYEQYF; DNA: TGTGCCCTCGGGCGGGGGGATACCTACGAGCAGTACTTC
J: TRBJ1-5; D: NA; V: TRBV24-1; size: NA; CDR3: CATSEGFIQPQHF; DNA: TGTGCCACCAGTGAGGGGTTCATACAACCCCAGCATTTT
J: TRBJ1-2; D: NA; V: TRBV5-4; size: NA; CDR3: CASREDYFNYGYTF; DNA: TGTGCCAGCCGAGAGGATTATTTCAACTATGGCTACACCTTC
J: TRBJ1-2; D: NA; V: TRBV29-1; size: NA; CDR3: CSVEGTVDNYGYTF; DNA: TGCAGCGTTGAAGGGACAGTCGACAACTATGGCTACACCTTC
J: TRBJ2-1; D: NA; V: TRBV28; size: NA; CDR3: CASKSQSSYNEHFF; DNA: TGTGCCAGCAAAAGCCAGAGCTCCTACAATGAGCATTTCTTC
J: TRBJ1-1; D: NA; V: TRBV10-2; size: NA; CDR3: CASSVTVNTEAFF; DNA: TGCGCCAGCAGCGTGACGGTGAACACTGAAGCTTTCTTT
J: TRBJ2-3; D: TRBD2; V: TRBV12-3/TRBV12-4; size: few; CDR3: CASSSFTSGPTDTQYF; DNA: TGTGCCAGCAGTTCTTTTACTAGCGGGCCCACAGATACGCAGTATTTT
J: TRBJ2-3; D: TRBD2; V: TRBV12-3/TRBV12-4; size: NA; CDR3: CASTPSGGMTNTQYF; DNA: TGTGCCAGTACCCCTAGCGGGGGCATGACCAATACGCAGTATTTT
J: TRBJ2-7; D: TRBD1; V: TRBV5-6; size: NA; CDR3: CASSSTGVAYEQYF; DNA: TGTGCCAGCAGCTCGACAGGGGTCGCCTACGAGCAGTACTTC
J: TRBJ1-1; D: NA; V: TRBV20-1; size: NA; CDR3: CSAQASARTEAFF; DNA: TGCAGTGCGCAGGCATCAGCCCGGACTGAAGCTTTCTTT
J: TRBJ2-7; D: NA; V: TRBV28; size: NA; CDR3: CASSPVKGDPYEQYF; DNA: TGTGCCAGCAGTCCGGTTAAGGGGGATCCCTACGAGCAGTACTTC
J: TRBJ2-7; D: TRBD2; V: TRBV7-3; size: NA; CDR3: CASSLAGGLPAYEQYF; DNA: TGTGCCAGCAGCCTAGCGGGGGGCCTACCCGCCTACGAGCAGTACTTC
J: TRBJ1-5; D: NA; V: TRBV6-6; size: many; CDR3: CASTLRGGNQPQHF; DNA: TGTGCCAGCACCCTACGGGGTGGCAATCAGCCCCAGCATTTT
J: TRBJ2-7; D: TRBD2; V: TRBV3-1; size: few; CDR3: CASSSGLARSSYEQYF; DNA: TGTGCCAGCAGCTCCGGACTAGCGAGGAGCTCCTACGAGCAGTACTTC
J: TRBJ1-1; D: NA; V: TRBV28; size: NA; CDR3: CASSFYGNTEAFF; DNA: TGTGCCAGCAGTTTTTATGGGAACACTGAAGCTTTCTTT
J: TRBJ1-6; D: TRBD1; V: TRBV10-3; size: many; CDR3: CAISESGTGANSPLHF; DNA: TGTGCCATCAGTGAGTCCGGGACAGGGGCGAATTCACCCCTCCACTTT
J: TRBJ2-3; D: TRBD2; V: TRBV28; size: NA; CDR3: CASSSTDGSGDFYTQYF; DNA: TGTGCCAGCAGTTCAACCGATGGTAGCGGGGATTTCTATACGCAGTATTTT
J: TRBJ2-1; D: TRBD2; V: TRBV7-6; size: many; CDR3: CASSLGLDPTRDEQFF; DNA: TGTGCCAGCAGCCTAGGACTAGATCCCACCCGGGATGAGCAGTTCTTC
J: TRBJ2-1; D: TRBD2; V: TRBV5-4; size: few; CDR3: CASSFLAGENNEQFF; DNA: TGTGCCAGCAGCTTTCTAGCGGGGGAAAACAATGAGCAGTTCTTC
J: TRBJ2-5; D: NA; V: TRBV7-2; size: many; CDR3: CASSSGGGAQETQYF; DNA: TGTGCCAGCAGCTCCGGTGGGGGGGCGCAAGAGACCCAGTACTTC
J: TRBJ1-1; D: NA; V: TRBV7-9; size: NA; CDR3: CASSPGAAEAFF; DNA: TGTGCCAGCAGCCCTGGGGCGGCTGAAGCTTTCTTT
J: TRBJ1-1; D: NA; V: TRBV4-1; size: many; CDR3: CASSQVGWETEAFF; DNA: TGCGCCAGCAGCCAAGTAGGGTGGGAGACTGAAGCTTTCTTT
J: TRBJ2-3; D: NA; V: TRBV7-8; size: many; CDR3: CASSLGTASTDTQYF; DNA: TGTGCCAGCAGCTTAGGTACAGCCAGCACAGATACGCAGTATTTT
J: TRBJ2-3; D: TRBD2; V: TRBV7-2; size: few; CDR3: CASSPGGSGGTDTQYF; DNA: TGTGCCAGCAGCCCGGGGGGAAGCGGGGGCACAGATACGCAGTATTTT
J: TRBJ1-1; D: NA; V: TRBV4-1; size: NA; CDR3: CASSQEGSNTEAFF; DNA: TGCGCCAGCAGCCAAGAGGGGTCGAACACTGAAGCTTTCTTT
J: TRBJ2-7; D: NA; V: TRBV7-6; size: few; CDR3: CASSLEVGAEQYF; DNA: TGTGCCAGCAGCTTAGAGGTCGGGGCCGAGCAGTACTTC
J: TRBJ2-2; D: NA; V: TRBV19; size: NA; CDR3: CASSPLPGELFF; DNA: TGTGCCAGTAGCCCCTTACCCGGGGAGCTGTTTTTT
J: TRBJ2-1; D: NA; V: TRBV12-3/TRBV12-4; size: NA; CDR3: CASSSSYEQFF; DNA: TGTGCCAGCAGTTCCAGCTATGAGCAGTTCTTC
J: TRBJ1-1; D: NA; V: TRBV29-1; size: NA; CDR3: CSALGESEAFF; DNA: TGCAGCGCCCTTGGGGAGTCTGAAGCTTTCTTT
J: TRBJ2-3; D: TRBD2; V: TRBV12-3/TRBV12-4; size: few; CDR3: CASSVGTSGTDTQYF; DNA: TGTGCCAGCAGCGTCGGGACTAGCGGCACAGATACGCAGTATTTT
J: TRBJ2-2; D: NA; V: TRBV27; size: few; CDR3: CASRTRTGELFF; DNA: TGTGCCAGCCGTACACGGACCGGGGAGCTGTTTTTT